This TCR beta chain was identified during a study of blood T cell repertoires in COVID-19. In this sample, this clone turned up once. V dropped 3 bases and J dropped 1 base, with 13 bases sitting between them. This CDR3 spans 15 amino acids. Germline CDR1 LGHNA, CDR2 YNFKEQ. Under the authors' procedure: For nucleated cells, counts were estimated from reference gene primer amplification. Only in-frame clones appear in the TCRdb table, and some are missing; sequencing was by immunoSEQ multiplex PCR. Clone size and V and J calls were adopted from that table, with D and trimming inferred from the DNA. The repertoire holds roughly 150,000 clones, with over 80% as singletons.

The rearrangement joins TRBV4-2 to TRBJ2-7; the D gene is possibly TRBD2 (6 bases). Material for sequencing was peripheral blood. This sequence was found in a man older than 75 with acute or convalescent COVID-19. The CDR3 sequence: CASSHGRDSSYEQYF. The DNA of the CDR3 is TGTGCCAGCAGCCATGGCCGGGACTCTTCCTACGAGCAGTACTTC.